The 15 T cell receptor beta chains reported below all come from one sample, sequenced in a study of shared clonotypes between healthy human individuals. CD45RO-negative CD8 cells positively selected for CCR7 made up the naive population, which excluded terminally differentiated effector memory CD45RA+ cells. Data came from immunoSEQ multiplex PCR; TCRdb stores just in-frame clones and leaves some out. Of over 800,000 clones listed, almost 95% were seen once; the top ten hold 24%. The sample comprised naive CD8+ T cells sorted from blood. These receptors came from a young man in good health.

J is TRBJ1-5 and V is TRBV6-1; TRBD1 matches 9 bases. The germline V gene has CDR1 MNHNS and CDR2 SASEGT. This CDR3 contains 15 residues. J lost 4 bases, V lost 7 bases, and 8 bases had no gene match. For the CDR3, the DNA is TGTGCCAGCAATGCGCCGGGACAGGGTAATCAGCCCCAGCATTTT. It encodes CASNAPGQGNQPQHF.

The V gene is TRBV19, the J gene TRBJ2-7; weak D call: TRBD2 (6 bases). Trimming removed 6 bases from V and 6 bases from J, with 21 bases in between. Germline CDR1 and CDR2: LNHDA and SQIVND (reference sequence). The CDR3 consists of 15 residues. Here the CDR3 reads CASRPFDGGPGEQYF. DNA for the CDR3: TGTGCCAGTAGGCCATTCGACGGAGGGCCTGGCGAGCAGTACTTC.

V and J are TRBV2 and TRBJ2-1, with 7 bases fitting TRBD2. Germline V gene lookup returns CDR1 SNHLY and CDR2 FYNNEI. The CDR3 has 15 amino acids. V lost 2 bases, J lost 4 bases, and 5 bases stayed unmatched. CDR3 DNA sequence: TGTGCCAGCAGTGAAAAGACTAGCAGGTACAATGAGCAGTTCTTC. Its translation: CASSEKTSRYNEQFF.

The rearrangement joins TRBV27 to TRBJ2-2; a weak D match, TRBD1 (6 bases). V was cut by 6 bases and J by 0 bases, with 14 bases left in between. CDR1 is MNHEY and CDR2 is SMNVEV in the germline V gene (reference sequence). This CDR3 has 16 amino acids. CDR3: CASSRSRTANTGELFF. The DNA of the CDR3 is TGTGCCAGCAGCCGCTCCAGGACAGCGAACACCGGGGAGCTGTTTTTT.

This rearrangement joins TRBV7-9 to TRBJ1-2, with TRBD1 as a possible D gene (6 bases). The germline V gene has CDR1 SEHNR and CDR2 FQNEAQ (reference sequence). The CDR3 has 19 residues. The V end lost 0 bases, the J end lost 2 bases, and 22 bases lay between the germline ends. CDR3 coding DNA: TGTGCCAGCAGCTTAGCAGCCTGGGGGGGAGACAGGACCAACTATGGCTACACCTTC. This encodes CASSLAAWGGDRTNYGYTF.

The rearrangement joins TRBV27 to TRBJ1-1, with unresolved D. The CDR3 runs 15 residues. Germline CDR1 is MNHEY and CDR2 is SMNVEV (reference sequence). The V end was cut by 2 bases, the J end by 4 bases, with 14 bases between. CDR3 DNA: TGTGCCAGCAGTTTACCCCCGGGTTCGGGCACTGAAGCTTTCTTT. Translating it yields CASSLPPGSGTEAFF.

The genes are TRBV28 and TRBJ2-7; perhaps TRBD1 as D (6 bases). Per germline, CDR1 MDHEN and CDR2 SYDVKM. The CDR3 is 14 residues long. Trimming pared 6 bases from V and 12 bases from J, leaving 24 bases between. CDR3 sequence (DNA): TGTGCCAGCAGCGAGCGGACAGTCCCCTACGTGGGGTACTTC. It is translated as CASSERTVPYVGYF. Filled out from reference TRBV28 and TRBJ2-7, the complete variable domain reads DVKVTQSSRYLVKRTGEKVFLECVQDMDHENMFWYRQDPGLGLRLIYFSYDVKMKEKGDIPEGYSVSREKKERFSLILESASTNQTSMYLCASSERTVPYVGYFGPGTRLTVT.

The rearrangement uses TRBV28 and TRBJ2-1, with 7 bases that match TRBD2. Germline CDR1 and CDR2: MDHEN and SYDVKM. The CDR3 has 15 amino acids. Trimming at V came to 7 bases and at J to 2 bases, leaving 8 bases not matched to a gene. The CDR3 nucleotides read TGTGCCAGCAAAACCCGGGAGGTAACCTACAATGAGCAGTTCTTC. Its protein product is CASKTREVTYNEQFF.

J is TRBJ2-7 and V is TRBV5-1; unclear D gene. The V gene lost 1 base and the J gene lost 6 bases, with 11 bases spanning the gap. CDR3 size: 13 residues. Germline CDR1 SGHRS, CDR2 YFSETQ. Written as DNA, the CDR3 is TGCGCCAGCAGCTTGTTGGGCTTGGGCGAGCAGTACTTC. Residues: CASSLLGLGEQYF.

With regard to this clone: The sample holds other DNA sequences that translate to the same CDR3. The chain recombines TRBV27 with TRBJ2-2; no reliable D call. This CDR3 has 14 amino acids. Trimming stripped 2 bases from V and 2 bases from J, with 6 bases between. Per germline, CDR1 MNHEY and CDR2 SMNVEV (reference sequence). The CDR3 sequence is CASSLGLNTGELFF. The DNA of the CDR3 is TGTGCCAGCAGTTTAGGCCTAAACACCGGGGAGCTGTTTTTT.

V and J are TRBV7-6 and TRBJ1-4; TRBD1 aligns across 9 bases. CDR3 length: 13 residues. Germline V gene sequence: CDR1 SGHVS, CDR2 FNYEAQ. V trimming: 5 bases; J trimming: 5 bases; junction bases outside the gene matches: 0. CDR3 sequence reads: CASSTGGNEKLFF. The CDR3 nucleotides are TGTGCCAGCAGCACAGGGGGCAATGAAAAACTGTTTTTT.

The chain is built from TRBV27 and TRBJ2-1; D is perhaps TRBD1 (5 bases). The CDR3 is made up of 16 amino acids. CDR1 is MNHEY and CDR2 is SMNVEV in the germline V gene (reference sequence). Trimming stripped 0 bases from V and 3 bases from J, with 12 bases between. In DNA form, the CDR3 reads TGTGCCAGCAGTTTATCGGACACGTCGAACTACAATGAGCAGTTCTTC. It codes for CASSLSDTSNYNEQFF.

The rearrangement joins TRBV4-1 to TRBJ2-1, with D perhaps matching TRBD1 or TRBD2 (5 bases each). Germline lookup yields CDR1 MGHRA and CDR2 YSYEKL. The CDR3 is 14 residues long. Trimming took off 1 base at V and 6 bases at J, with 10 bases between the two ends. CDR3 nucleotide sequence: TGCGCCAGCAGCCAAGCAGGGACCGGCAATGAGCAGTTCTTC. This encodes CASSQAGTGNEQFF.

The chain is built from TRBV28 and TRBJ2-1; D is uncertain. Trimming took 6 bases from V and 0 from J, leaving 9 bases between them. The germline gives CDR1 MDHEN, CDR2 SYDVKM. This CDR3 spans 14 amino acids. In DNA form, the CDR3 reads TGTGCCAGCAGGGAGCTGAGCTCCTACAATGAGCAGTTCTTC. It codes for CASRELSSYNEQFF. The whole variable domain, remainder taken from reference TRBV28 and TRBJ2-1, is DVKVTQSSRYLVKRTGEKVFLECVQDMDHENMFWYRQDPGLGLRLIYFSYDVKMKEKGDIPEGYSVSREKKERFSLILESASTNQTSMYLCASRELSSYNEQFFGPGTRLTVL.

This chain connects TRBV7-9 to TRBJ2-1, with 7 bases that match TRBD1. The CDR3 loop spans 14 amino acids. Germline assignment: CDR1 SEHNR and CDR2 FQNEAQ (reference sequence). J gave up 5 bases and V 2 bases, and 3 bases lay outside the gene matches. The CDR3 sequence: CASSLTRGNNEQFF. The CDR3 DNA reads TGTGCCAGCAGCTTAACCAGGGGGAACAATGAGCAGTTCTTC.